This TCR beta chain was obtained from a study of CD8 T cells in ankylosing spondylitis. General study points: Within ankylosing spondylitis blood, a TCR beta motif made up of under 10 highly homologous variants appeared to be characteristic.

Each TCR beta library was made by quantitative 5'-RACE that incorporated molecular barcodes. TCRdb re-called the 5' RACE reads with MiXCR, one entry per CDR3 protein. The table shows about 440,000 distinct CDR3 sequences, with 17% occurring only once. The CDR3 loop spans 12 amino acids. V was trimmed by 8 bases and J by 5 bases, leaving 12 bases between them. This clonotype was seen repeatedly, ten times or more. Its antigen remains unidentified. The sequence was obtained from a male donor with ankylosing spondylitis. The sample comprised blood, either unsorted or a sorted T cell fraction (not recorded which). V and J are TRBV12-3 or TRBV12-4 and TRBJ2-5, with a tentative D call TRBD2 (5 bases). The CDR3, as DNA: TGTGCCAGCGGTCTTAGCGAGGAGACCCAGTACTTC. As protein: CASGLSEETQYF.